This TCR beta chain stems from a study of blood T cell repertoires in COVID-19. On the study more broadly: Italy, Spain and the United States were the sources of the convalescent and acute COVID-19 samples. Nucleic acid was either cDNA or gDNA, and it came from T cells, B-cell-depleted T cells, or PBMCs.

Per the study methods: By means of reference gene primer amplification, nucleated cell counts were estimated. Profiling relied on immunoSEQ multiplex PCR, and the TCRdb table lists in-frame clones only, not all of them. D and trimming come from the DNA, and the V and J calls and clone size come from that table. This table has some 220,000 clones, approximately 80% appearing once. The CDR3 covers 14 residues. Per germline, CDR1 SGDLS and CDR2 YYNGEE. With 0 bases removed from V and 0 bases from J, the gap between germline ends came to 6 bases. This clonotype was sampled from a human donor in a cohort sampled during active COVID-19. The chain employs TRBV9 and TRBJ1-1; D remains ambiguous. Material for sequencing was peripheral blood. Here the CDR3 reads CASSVGRMNTEAFF. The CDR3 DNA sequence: TGTGCCAGCAGCGTAGGGAGGATGAACACTGAAGCTTTCTTT.